The source of this TCR beta chain is a study of cytomegalovirus exposure and HLA in healthy donors. Study-wide results and limits: In a later analysis, TCR beta V- and J-gene trimming was associated with a missense DCLRE1C variant.

This clone was seen more than once but under ten times. As yet, its antigen is unknown. Use of 60 Vbeta and 13 Jbeta primers characterized the PCR. Sequencing was performed with immunoSEQ multiplex PCR; in TCRdb, only in-frame clones are kept and a portion is missing. The sample comprises under 200,000 clones, approximately 85% of which are singletons, and over 2.5% rests with the top ten. Sequencing used PBMCs. The TCR comes from a man younger than 40 in good health and CMV-seropositive.

The CDR3 loop is CASSEDDSEAFF. The CDR3 DNA follows: TGCGCCAGCAGTGAGGACGACTCTGAAGCTTTCTTT. This rearrangement joins TRBV10-1 to TRBJ1-1; unclear D gene. Between the trimmed V and J ends, which lost 2 bases and 6 bases, there was a span of 7 bases. Germline loops: CDR1 WNHNN, CDR2 SYGVQD (reference sequence). The CDR3 totals 12 residues.